This TCR beta chain stems from a study of CD8+CD57+ T cells in acquired aplastic anemia (dated by TCRdb to 2016 to 2019). Regarding the study in general: Extracted DNA from sorted CD4+ and CD8+ cells averaged about 3 ug, ranging from roughly 0.17 to 27.4 ug. CD8+CD57+ expansion was defined as a frequency above the mean frequency observed in healthy subjects. The paper as a whole reports these results and caveats: Between patients and healthy controls, no significant difference in CD8+ Simpson's diversity was found (P=0.060). Around 28 CD8+ CDR3 sequences were found to be shared between patients and controls, but these sequences appeared to be highly expressed in patients and within the immunodominant clones of the patients.

Profiling of TCR beta VDJ combinations and CDR3 sequences used genomic DNA as the template. An Illumina HiSeq 2000 was the platform used for TCR repertoire sequencing. The authors' analysis ran thus. Repertoire assessment relied on Simpson's diversity index, CDR3 size and DJ length profiles, and TRBV/TRBJ rearrangement plots. Whichever DNA sequence was most abundant in the deep sequencing data was defined as the immunodominant clone. CDR3 amino acid sequences were checked for sharing across subjects and were also compared against the VDJdb database and published repertoires. The public reads were quality trimmed at Q25 with fastp and then assembled into clones with MiXCR by TCRdb, keeping productive beta chains. Rows merge per CDR3 protein into single entries with the most common DNA and genes. Here the V and J calls rest on TCRdb's processing, not on the authors' analysis. The sample includes some 200,000 distinct CDR3 sequences, with 40% to 55% observed a single time. The top ten hold approximately 9.7% of the sample.

Patients chosen for sequencing had shown expansion of CD8+CD57+ cells by flow cytometry. Every patient had a diagnosis of severe acquired aplastic anemia based on International Study of Aplastic Anemia and Agranulocytosis and Camitta criteria. Patients had received no therapy at the time of blood sampling. In the study, sorted CD4+ and CD8+ blood T cells from patients with severe aplastic anemia and from healthy subjects underwent deep sequencing of TCR repertoires. Patients were enrolled in the USA under clinicaltrials.gov protocols 00001620, 01623167, 00001397, 00071045, 00081523 and 00961064. Ficoll-Paque density gradient centrifugation was used to isolate peripheral blood mononuclear cells. Before DNA extraction, CD4+ and CD8+ T cells were sorted with FACS or magnetic beads. Concerning this clonotype itself: Its specific antigen is unknown. No much larger clone exists at a distance of one base, and base qualities are not known.

V is cut by 7 bases and J by 4 bases, and the space between the germline ends is 13 bases. Reading from cysteine to phenylalanine, the CDR3 counts 13 amino acids. Only CDR3 DNA is held: 39 bases, read in frame from base 1. According to the germline V gene (reference sequence), CDR1 reads PRHDT and CDR2 reads FYEKMQ. Recombination joined TRBV13 with TRBJ2-5; a weak D assignment points to TRBD2 (5 bases agree). This receptor was identified in a human donor with aplastic anemia. The source material was sorted CD4+, CD8+, or CD8+CD57+ T cells (not recorded which) from PBMCs. DNA sequence: TGTGCCAGCACACTCCGGGGTCTAGAGACCCAGTACTTC. Protein translation: CASTLRGLETQYF.